These 17 T cell receptor beta chains share one sample of origin, sequenced in a study of identical twins. TCRdb re-called the 5' RACE reads through MiXCR, storing one row per CDR3 protein. The repertoire consists of some 1,700,000 distinct CDR3 sequences, with about 32% occurring once and the leading ten covering around 0.3%. Sequenced input: cord blood. The source is a newborn girl in good health.

This clonotype has just one count. This chain connects TRBV4-2 to TRBJ1-5; 9 bases align to TRBD1. Germline V gives CDR1 LGHNA, CDR2 YNFKEQ. The V segment lost 1 base and the J segment 0 bases; nucleotides outside the gene matches: 4. The CDR3 spans 17 residues. CDR3 in amino acids: CASSQADRGGSNQPQHF. The CDR3 DNA follows: TGTGCCAGCAGCCAAGCGGACAGGGGAGGTAGCAATCAGCCCCAGCATTTT.

The V call is TRBV5-1, the J call TRBJ2-1; D unresolved. This CDR3 contains 14 residues. Trimming pared 1 base from V and 5 bases from J, leaving 10 bases between. Germline V gene lookup returns CDR1 SGHRS and CDR2 YFSETQ. CDR3 nucleotides: TGCGCCAGCAGCTTGTCCTCTTCGAACAATGAGCAGTTCTTC. Translating gives CASSLSSSNNEQFF.

The V and J genes are TRBV3-1 and TRBJ2-1; 11 nucleotides align to TRBD2. The CDR3 covers 18 residues. The ends lost 3 bases at V and 10 bases at J; junction bases unmatched: 17. The germline gives CDR1 LGHDT, CDR2 YNNKEL (reference sequence). CDR3 region: CASSQPFIGLAGRVEQFF. The CDR3 DNA is TGTGCCAGCAGCCAGCCCTTTATAGGACTAGCGGGTCGCGTGGAGCAGTTCTTC.

The rearrangement joins TRBV4-2 to TRBJ1-1; D unclear. The CDR3 length is 12 residues. The V gene's germline CDR1 is LGHNA and CDR2 YNFKEQ. V lost 4 bases and J lost 4, with 7 bases in between. In DNA, the CDR3 is TGTGCCAGCAGCCGGGAAGGCACTGAAGCTTTCTTT. The encoded protein is CASSREGTEAFF.

V usage is TRBV4-1 and J usage is TRBJ1-4, with 7 bases fitting TRBD1. Per the germline V gene, CDR1 is MGHRA and CDR2 is YSYEKL. The trim removed 1 base at V and 2 bases at J, leaving 7 bases unmatched. This CDR3 spans 17 amino acids. CDR3 bases: TGCGCCAGCAGCCAAGGCAGGGGGAAGAGCACTAATGAAAAACTGTTTTTT. Amino acid sequence: CASSQGRGKSTNEKLFF.

The chain recombines TRBV5-1 with TRBJ1-6; 7 bases fit TRBD1. The CDR3 spans 17 residues. V lost 5 bases, J lost 0 bases, and 8 bases stayed unmatched. Germline V lookup: CDR1 SGHRS, CDR2 YFSETQ. Here the CDR3 reads CASSSGPGGSYNSPLHF. The CDR3 nucleotides are TGCGCCAGCAGTTCCGGGCCAGGGGGCTCCTATAATTCACCCCTCCACTTT.

This chain links TRBV10-2 with TRBJ2-3; D perhaps matches TRBD2 (6 bases). From germline, CDR1 is WSHSY and CDR2 SAAADI. Trimming pared 3 bases from V and 4 bases from J, leaving 14 bases between. This CDR3 spans 15 amino acids. CDR3 in amino acids: CASSDFRGFADTQYF. CDR3 DNA: TGCGCCAGCAGTGATTTTCGGGGGTTCGCAGATACGCAGTATTTT.

The CDR3 sequence: CSAIGLSSYEQYF. For the CDR3, the DNA is TGCAGTGCCATTGGACTTTCCTCCTACGAGCAGTACTTC. This chain uses TRBV20-1 with TRBJ2-7, with a weak D call TRBD2 (5 bases). Germline V gene lookup returns CDR1 DFQATT and CDR2 SNEGSKA (reference sequence). V was shortened by 6 bases and J by 0 bases, with 12 bases between the two germline ends. The CDR3 is 13 amino acids.

This clonotype was seen a few times. The V call is TRBV14, the J call TRBJ2-1; 10 bases map to TRBD2. The J segment lost 7 bases and the V segment lost 2 bases, leaving 5 bases of the junction unmatched. Germline CDR1 and CDR2: SGHDN and FVKESK. The CDR3 totals 15 residues. DNA of the CDR3: TGTGCCAGCAGCCAATTACTAGCGGGGCAAAATGAGCAGTTCTTC. Translated: CASSQLLAGQNEQFF.

The chain couples TRBV6-1 to TRBJ2-3, with 11 positions matching TRBD1. Germline V lookup: CDR1 MNHNS, CDR2 SASEGT. The CDR3 contains 17 residues. V shed 1 base and J 4 bases; nucleotides not matched to a gene: 7. The DNA for the CDR3 is TGTGCCAGCAGTGAAGATGTGGGACAGGGGGGCGCAGATACGCAGTATTTT. This translates into CASSEDVGQGGADTQYF.

The rearrangement joins TRBV3-1 to TRBJ2-3; D perhaps matches TRBD2 (7 bases). Trimming removed 6 bases at V and 6 bases at J, with 16 bases between. Germline CDR1 LGHDT, CDR2 YNNKEL (reference sequence). This CDR3 spans 14 amino acids. CDR3 DNA sequence: TGTGCCAGCAGTCGTCGGGGGGCTGGGGATACGCAGTATTTT. Its translation is CASSRRGAGDTQYF.

The gene calls are TRBV11-2 and TRBJ2-7, with no clear D. The CDR3 sequence is 15 residues long. Trimming removed 0 bases from V and 3 bases from J, with 12 bases in between. Germline values: CDR1 SGHAT, CDR2 FQNNGV. This CDR3 is CASSLEFRPNYEQYF. CDR3 DNA sequence: TGTGCCAGCAGCTTAGAGTTTCGGCCAAACTACGAGCAGTACTTC.

Of note for this clonotype: Mismatch with germline at one junction end may stem from a read error. This chain connects TRBV14 to TRBJ2-1, with D uncertain. This CDR3 region has 16 residues. Germline CDR1 reads SGHDN; CDR2 reads FVKESK. The DNA of the CDR3 is TGTGCCAGCAGCCAAGTCCCCGCTAGTCCCTACAGTGAGCAGTTCTTC. Translating it yields CASSQVPASPYSEQFF. The full variable domain, with the rest looked up from reference TRBV14 and TRBJ2-1, is EAGVTQFPSHSVIEKGQTVTLRCDPISGHDNLYWYRRVMGKEIKFLLHFVKESKQDESGMPNNRFLAERTGGTYSTLKVQPAELEDSGVYFCASSQVPASPYSEQFFGPGTRLTVL.

This clonotype has just a few counts. V is TRBV11-2 and J is TRBJ2-1, with 12 bases matching TRBD1. This CDR3 contains 17 residues. CDR1 and CDR2 (germline): SGHAT, FQNNGV. Losses at the gene ends were 2 bases for V and 1 base for J; bases not matched to a gene: 3. CDR3 DNA: TGTGCCAGCAGCTTATTGGGACAGGGGGCTTCCTACAATGAGCAGTTCTTC. Translation gives CASSLLGQGASYNEQFF. Combining the CDR3 with reference TRBV11-2 and TRBJ2-1 gives the whole variable domain EAGVAQSPRYKIIEKRQSVAFWCNPISGHATLYWYQQILGQGPKLLIQFQNNGVVDDSQLPKDRFSAERLKGVDSTLKIQPAKLEDSAVYLCASSLLGQGASYNEQFFGPGTRLTVL.

The chain combines TRBV7-2 with TRBJ2-7, with D perhaps TRBD2 (5 bases). The CDR3 totals 12 residues. The germline V gene encodes CDR1 SGHTA and CDR2 FQGNSA. Trimming cost V 2 bases and J 7 bases, with 9 bases left between them. The CDR3 DNA is TGTACCAGCAGCTTAACGAGGGTTGAGCAGTACTTC. As protein: CTSSLTRVEQYF. The full variable domain, its missing parts supplied by reference TRBV7-2 and TRBJ2-7, is GAGVSQSPSNKVTEKGKDVELRCDPISGHTALYWYRQSLGQGLEFLIYFQGNSAPDKSGLPSDRFSAERTGGSVSTLTIQRTQQEDSAVYLCTSSLTRVEQYFGPGTRLTVT.

V and J are TRBV4-2 and TRBJ2-3; D uncertain. There are 12 residues in the CDR3. Trimming shortened V by 0 bases and J by 10 bases, and 8 bases separated the two germline ends. CDR1 and CDR2 from the germline V gene are LGHNA and YNFKEQ. This CDR3 reads CASSQDPRAQYF. DNA of the CDR3: TGTGCCAGCAGCCAAGATCCTAGAGCGCAGTATTTT.

V and J are TRBV20-1 and TRBJ2-4, with D tentatively TRBD2 (5 bases). Looked up from germline, CDR1 is DFQATT and CDR2 is SNEGSKA (reference sequence). CDR3 length: 15 amino acids. Trimming shortened V by 0 bases and J by 0 bases, and 9 bases separated the two germline ends. CDR3 sequence reads: CSARELGLAKNIQYF. The CDR3, as DNA: TGCAGTGCTAGAGAACTTGGACTAGCCAAAAACATTCAGTACTTC.